Below, 20 T cell receptor beta chains from the same sample are listed, as sequenced in a study of blood T cell repertoires in COVID-19. Produced via immunoSEQ multiplex PCR; TCRdb's table is partial and in-frame only. The sample lists some 180,000 clones; more than 75% were seen once. The sequenced sample was PBMCs or T cells enriched from blood (not recorded which). All receptors come from a man aged 55 to 70 who had been exposed to COVID-19.

This chain uses TRBV29-1 with TRBJ1-2; TRBD1 agrees at 9 bases. V was clipped by 6 bases and J by 8 bases; unmatched bases: 10. This CDR3 is 13 amino acids long. Germline V gene sequence: CDR1 SQVTM, CDR2 ANQGSEA. For the CDR3, the DNA is TGCAGCGTGGTACAGGGGGCCCGCCGAGGCTACACCTTC. Protein: CSVVQGARRGYTF.

In the case of this clone: Other DNA sequences in this sample translate to the same CDR3. This sequence joins TRBV10-3 and TRBJ1-3, with D possibly TRBD1 on 5 matching bases. V gave up 0 bases and J gave up 4 bases, with 10 bases separating them. CDR3 length: 15 amino acids. The germline CDR1 and CDR2 sequences are ENHRY and SYGVKD. The CDR3, as DNA: TGTGCCATCAGTGAGTCAGGAGGGGACGGAAACACCATATATTTT. This codes for CAISESGGDGNTIYF.

This rearrangement joins TRBV7-9 to TRBJ2-2, with D uncertain. CDR3 length: 18 residues. V lost 6 bases, J lost 4 bases, and 24 bases lay in between. CDR1 and CDR2 (germline): SEHNR, FQNEAQ (reference sequence). This CDR3 is CASSRPGLVLSGTGELFF. CDR3 bases: TGTGCCAGCAGTCGCCCGGGTCTGGTTCTCTCGGGCACCGGGGAGCTGTTTTTT.

The chain carries TRBV27 and TRBJ2-2, with 8 bases aligning to TRBD2. The V gene's germline CDR1 is MNHEY and CDR2 SMNVEV (reference sequence). The junction had 9 bases not matched to a gene; V was cut back by 0 bases and J by 6 bases. The CDR3 extends over 17 amino acids. The CDR3 nucleotides are TGTGCCAGCAGTTTATCGTCTGGGACTAGGAAGTCCGGGGAGCTGTTTTTT. Encoded protein: CASSLSSGTRKSGELFF.

The chain employs TRBV7-2 and TRBJ2-3; no reliable D call. Germline assignment: CDR1 SGHTA and CDR2 FQGNSA. CDR3 size: 14 residues. Trimming removed 2 bases at V and 4 bases at J, with 10 bases between. DNA of the CDR3: TGTGCCAGCAGCTTAACACGTCATCCAGATACGCAGTATTTT. Translation gives CASSLTRHPDTQYF.

The V and J genes are TRBV9 and TRBJ2-7, with D tentatively TRBD1 (5 bases). The CDR3 extends over 13 amino acids. From germline, CDR1 is SGDLS and CDR2 YYNGEE. V was trimmed by 4 bases and J by 4 bases, leaving 12 bases between them. CDR3 amino acids: CASSLAGHYEQYF. CDR3 in DNA: TGTGCCAGCAGCTTGGCAGGGCATTACGAGCAGTACTTC.

J is TRBJ1-1 and V is TRBV19, with TRBD1 matching over 8 bases. Germline V lookup: CDR1 LNHDA, CDR2 SQIVND (reference sequence). The CDR3 has 20 residues. Trimming at V came to 3 bases and at J to 11 bases, leaving 29 bases not matched to a gene. CDR3 nucleotide sequence: TGTGCCAGTAGTATCTCCGCAACGATCCGGACAGGGAATAGTTATCCCTCCGCTTTCTTT. It encodes CASSISATIRTGNSYPSAFF.

The gene calls are TRBV9 and TRBJ2-7; TRBD2 matches 13 bases. Germline values: CDR1 SGDLS, CDR2 YYNGEE. The CDR3 has 20 amino acids. V dropped 4 bases and J dropped 7; count of bases not matched to a gene: 23. Here the CDR3 DNA reads TGTGCCAGCAGCCCACAGGGTGGGACACTAGCGGGAGGGCCGACGGGGGAGCAGTACTTC. Its protein is CASSPQGGTLAGGPTGEQYF.

The rearrangement links TRBV7-9 to TRBJ1-4; TRBD1 is a possible D gene (6 bases). Trimming cost V 6 bases and J 8 bases, with 22 bases left between them. There are 16 residues in the CDR3. CDR1 is SEHNR and CDR2 is FQNEAQ in the germline V gene (reference sequence). The CDR3: CASRPHGDKQREKLFF. CDR3 sequence (DNA): TGTGCCAGCAGACCCCATGGGGACAAACAACGGGAAAAACTGTTTTTT.

The CDR3 region has the DNA TGTGCCAGCAGCTCGCAGGGGTGGGAAGAGACCCAGTACTTC. The encoded protein is CASSSQGWEETQYF. The chain joins TRBV9 to TRBJ2-5, with a tentative D call TRBD1 (6 bases). Germline CDR1 reads SGDLS; CDR2 reads YYNGEE. The CDR3 spans 14 residues. Trimming shortened V by 4 bases and J by 3 bases, and 13 bases separated the two germline ends.

The genes are TRBV3-1 (or the pseudogene TRBV3-2) and TRBJ2-7; D perhaps matches TRBD1 (6 bases). V was trimmed by 4 bases and J by 6 bases, leaving 16 bases between them. This CDR3 contains 14 residues. Per germline, CDR1 LGHDT and CDR2 YNNKEL (reference sequence). Here the CDR3 reads CASSPLVQGREQYF. For the CDR3, the DNA is TGTGCCAGCAGCCCACTAGTACAGGGACGCGAGCAGTACTTC.

The genes are TRBV27 and TRBJ2-7; D not certain. V lost 6 bases and J 5 bases, leaving 20 bases between the germline ends. This CDR3 comprises 15 residues. CDR1 is MNHEY, CDR2 SMNVEV, per germline (reference sequence). The CDR3 sequence is CASSQRYEVKNEQYF. The CDR3 DNA is TGTGCCAGCAGCCAGCGTTATGAGGTAAAAAACGAGCAGTACTTC.

The chain employs TRBV19 and TRBJ2-7; TRBD1 aligns across 8 bases. The germline CDR1 and CDR2 sequences are LNHDA and SQIVND (reference sequence). V gave up 3 bases and J gave up 4 bases; unmatched junction bases: 14. This CDR3 spans 17 amino acids. CDR3 nucleotide sequence: TGTGCCAGTAGTATCGGCGGCCAGGGGGCAAAGTGGTACGAGCAGTACTTC. Translated: CASSIGGQGAKWYEQYF. Together with reference TRBV19 and TRBJ2-7, the CDR3 gives the full variable domain: DGGITQSPKYLFRKEGQNVTLSCEQNLNHDAMYWYRQDPGQGLRLIYYSQIVNDFQKGDIAEGYSVSREKKESFPLTVTSAQKNPTAFYLCASSIGGQGAKWYEQYFGPGTRLTVT.

This chain connects TRBV9 to TRBJ2-7, with 8 bases lining up with TRBD2. Germline loops: CDR1 SGDLS, CDR2 YYNGEE. CDR3 size: 15 residues. Trimming removed 0 bases from V and 4 bases from J; junction bases left unmatched: 6. The CDR3 reads CASSVAGGLMYEQYF. The CDR3, as DNA: TGTGCCAGCAGCGTAGCGGGAGGGCTAATGTACGAGCAGTACTTC.

The chain is built from TRBV19 and TRBJ1-6; no firm D call. The CDR3 contains 14 residues. Germline CDR1 is LNHDA and CDR2 is SQIVND (reference sequence). V shed 1 base and J shed 8 bases, with 9 bases lying between them. CDR3 region: CASSIVRSDSPLHF. The CDR3, as DNA: TGTGCCAGTAGTATAGTCCGGTCGGATTCACCCCTCCACTTT.

The V gene is TRBV5-1, the J gene TRBJ2-7, with 9 bases that match TRBD2. Per germline, CDR1 SGHRS and CDR2 YFSETQ. CDR3 length equals 14 residues. With V trimmed by 0 bases and J by 2 bases, 0 bases remained unmatched. Here the CDR3 reads CASSLASGTYEQYF. The CDR3 DNA reads as TGCGCCAGCAGCTTGGCTAGCGGGACCTACGAGCAGTACTTC.

The table lists this clone with a few counts. This chain joins TRBV9 and TRBJ1-2; D remains unclear. This CDR3 has 16 residues. CDR1 and CDR2 from the germline V gene are SGDLS and YYNGEE. Trimming took off 3 bases at V and 3 bases at J, with 18 bases between the two ends. CDR3 in amino acids: CASSGYNYDLDYGYTF. DNA for the CDR3: TGTGCCAGCAGCGGATATAATTACGACTTGGACTATGGCTACACCTTC.

The V call is TRBV29-1, the J call TRBJ1-2; a weak D match, TRBD1 (5 bases). V shed 7 bases and J shed 4 bases, with 10 bases lying between them. The germline gives CDR1 SQVTM, CDR2 ANQGSEA. The CDR3 is 11 amino acids. In DNA form, the CDR3 reads TGCAGCGCGGAGACAGTCTATGGCTACACCTTC. This translates into CSAETVYGYTF.

The chain employs TRBV5-1 and TRBJ1-2; 8 bases are shared with TRBD1. Trimming removed 6 bases from V and 8 bases from J; junction bases left unmatched: 21. This CDR3 region has 17 residues. The germline gives CDR1 SGHRS, CDR2 YFSETQ. The CDR3 nucleotides are TGCGCCAGCACGATCCTGTCTCCGGGACAGGCAGCGGAAGGCTACACCTTC. It translates to CASTILSPGQAAEGYTF.

The chain links TRBV18 to TRBJ2-1; 7 bases are shared with TRBD2. The ends lost 1 base at V and 7 bases at J; junction bases unmatched: 10. Germline CDR1 reads KGHSH; CDR2 reads LQKENI. There are 16 residues in the CDR3. The CDR3 loop reads CASSPLRGGGVNEQFF. Written as DNA, the CDR3 is TGTGCCAGCTCACCACTTCGCGGGGGAGGGGTTAATGAGCAGTTCTTC.